The 14 T cell receptor beta chains below all came from one sample that was sequenced in a study of metastatic and nonmetastatic thyroid tumors. From the PCR reads, TCRdb re-called clones with MiXCR. Here the sample spans roughly 13,000 clones, roughly 27% being singletons. The entire patient cohort was treatment-naive prior to thyroid surgery. The sequencing sample was made of tumor tissue. Every receptor here comes from a female donor with papillary thyroid cancer or a benign thyroid nodule (not recorded which). Some clones in this sample may be carry-over from other donors' samples.

By proportion, this clone is medium-sized. CDR3 DNA sequence: TGTGCCAGCAGCTTCAACAGGGGTGGTGGCGAAAAACTGTTTTTT. This encodes CASSFNRGGGEKLFF. The chain recombines TRBV11-2 with TRBJ1-4; the match to TRBD1 covers 7 bases. The ends lost 3 bases at V and 8 bases at J; junction bases unmatched: 9. Germline assignment: CDR1 SGHAT and CDR2 FQNNGV. The CDR3 has 15 amino acids.

This clone was seen ten or more times. This rearrangement joins TRBV6-6 to TRBJ1-5; 7 bases map to TRBD1. The germline V gene has CDR1 MNHNY and CDR2 SVGAGI (reference sequence). With 7 bases clipped from V and 6 bases from J, the junction kept 24 bases outside the gene matches. The length of the CDR3 is 19 residues. The CDR3 DNA reads TGTGCCAGCACCCTCAACTACCTTATTGGGACAGCCATATCTCAGCCCCAGCATTTT. Amino acids: CASTLNYLIGTAISQPQHF.

By share of the sample, this clone is medium-sized. The J gene is TRBJ1-6, the V gene TRBV13, with 10 positions matching TRBD1. The germline V gene has CDR1 PRHDT and CDR2 FYEKMQ (reference sequence). This CDR3 has 19 residues. The V and J ends lost 4 bases and 7 bases, in that order; junction bases with no gene match: 16. CDR3 sequence: CASSSKAGQGSSRNSPLHF. Written as DNA, the CDR3 is TGTGCCAGCAGCTCGAAGGCGGGACAGGGGAGTTCGCGGAATTCACCCCTCCACTTT.

In its sample, this clone is large. The genes are TRBV20-1 and TRBJ2-5, with TRBD2 matching over 10 bases. Trimming took 1 base from V and 4 from J; bases not matched to a gene: 15. Germline V lookup: CDR1 DFQATT, CDR2 SNEGSKA (reference sequence). The length of the CDR3 is 18 residues. CDR3 in DNA: TGCAGTGCTAGAGGCCTTAGGAGCGGGAGGGGATTTGGAGAGACCCAGTACTTC. Its protein is CSARGLRSGRGFGETQYF.

The sample holds a few counts of this clone. The chain couples TRBV28 to TRBJ1-2; 8 bases are shared with TRBD1. Germline assignment: CDR1 MDHEN and CDR2 SYDVKM. This CDR3 is built from 13 residues. The trim removed 2 bases at V and 8 bases at J, leaving 4 bases unmatched. This CDR3 is CASSLQGAWGYTF. In DNA form, the CDR3 reads TGTGCCAGCAGTTTACAGGGGGCTTGGGGCTACACCTTC.

In its sample, this clone is medium-sized. Other DNA variants within this sample encode the same CDR3. This sequence joins TRBV2 and TRBJ2-7, with a tentative D call TRBD2 (6 bases). The CDR3 extends over 18 amino acids. CDR1 is SNHLY, CDR2 FYNNEI, per germline. V was cut by 3 bases and J by 0 bases, with 21 bases left in between. The CDR3 DNA sequence: TGTGCCAGCAGTGAGTCGGGGAGCGGCGGGGCCTCCTCCTACGAGCAGTACTTC. Residues: CASSESGSGGASSYEQYF.

The chain links TRBV5-1 to TRBJ2-7; D ambiguous. CDR1 and CDR2 from the germline V gene are SGHRS and YFSETQ. The length of the CDR3 is 13 residues. V lost 0 bases, J lost 5 bases, and 9 bases lay in between. The CDR3 loop reads CASSLGDSNEQYF. The CDR3 DNA reads TGCGCCAGCAGCTTGGGGGATTCAAACGAGCAGTACTTC. Looking up the rest from reference TRBV5-1 and TRBJ2-7 gives the full variable domain: KAGVTQTPRYLIKTRGQQVTLSCSPISGHRSVSWYQQTPGQGLQFLFEYFSETQRNKGNFPGRFSGRQFSNSRSEMNVSTLELGDSALYLCASSLGDSNEQYFGPGTRLTVT.

This clone was found many times. The rearrangement joins TRBV28 to TRBJ2-7, with 11 bases fitting TRBD2. CDR3 length: 15 amino acids. In germline, CDR1 is MDHEN, CDR2 SYDVKM. V gave up 5 bases and J gave up 0 bases; unmatched junction bases: 3. The CDR3 is CASSETSGSSYEQYF. The CDR3 DNA is TGTGCCAGCAGTGAAACTAGCGGGAGCTCCTACGAGCAGTACTTC.

This clone has just a few counts. V gene TRBV10-3 combines with J gene TRBJ2-3; no definite D call. Trimming took off 9 bases at V and 0 bases at J, with 16 bases between the two ends. The CDR3 has 15 amino acids. Germline V gene lookup returns CDR1 ENHRY and CDR2 SYGVKD. CDR3 in amino acids: CAIQPSPASTDTQYF. The CDR3 DNA follows: TGTGCCATACAACCCTCTCCGGCGAGCACAGATACGCAGTATTTT.

The V gene is TRBV11-2, the J gene TRBJ1-1, with unresolved D. The germline CDR1 and CDR2 sequences are SGHAT and FQNNGV. This CDR3 comprises 13 residues. Trimming removed 2 bases at V and 6 bases at J, with 10 bases between. CDR3 DNA sequence: TGTGCCAGCAGCTTAACGGTGACCCCTGAAGCTTTCTTT. It encodes CASSLTVTPEAFF.

The V call is TRBV28, the J call TRBJ1-2; the match to TRBD1 covers 9 bases. The CDR3 extends over 15 amino acids. Trimming took 5 bases from V and 4 from J; bases not matched to a gene: 8. CDR1 is MDHEN and CDR2 is SYDVKM in the germline V gene. Here the CDR3 DNA reads TGTGCCAGCAGTCTAGGACAGGGGTGGGTCTATGGCTACACCTTC. Translated: CASSLGQGWVYGYTF.

This clone was found many times. A much larger clone is a single base away; this may be a read error. The same CDR3 also results from other DNA sequences found in this sample. This chain joins TRBV27 and TRBJ2-2; D tentatively fits TRBD1 or TRBD2 (5 bases each). The V gene's germline CDR1 is MNHEY and CDR2 SMNVEV (reference sequence). CDR3 length: 15 residues. The germline V and J ends were trimmed by 6 bases and 3 bases, with 14 bases remaining between them. The CDR3 DNA follows: TGTGCCAGCAGATCGGCCGGGACGCACACCGGGGAGCTGTTTTTT. It yields the protein CASRSAGTHTGELFF.

Relative to its sample, this clone is medium-sized. The V gene is TRBV5-1, the J gene TRBJ1-1, with D unclear. The CDR3 is made up of 12 amino acids. Trimming stripped 5 bases from V and 0 bases from J, with 5 bases between. Germline loops: CDR1 SGHRS, CDR2 YFSETQ. The CDR3 region is CASSRMNTEAFF. The CDR3, as DNA: TGCGCCAGCAGTAGGATGAACACTGAAGCTTTCTTT.

The sample holds many counts of this clone. A much larger clone lies a single base off, so this may be a read error. Distinct nucleotide sequences in the sample also encode this CDR3. The gene calls are TRBV24-1 and TRBJ1-1, with D possibly TRBD1 on 5 matching bases. From germline, CDR1 is KGHDR and CDR2 SFDVKD. The length of the CDR3 is 12 residues. The CDR3 reads CATTGSGTEAFF. The CDR3 region has the DNA TGTGCCACCACAGGGTCGGGCACTGAGGCTTTCTTT.